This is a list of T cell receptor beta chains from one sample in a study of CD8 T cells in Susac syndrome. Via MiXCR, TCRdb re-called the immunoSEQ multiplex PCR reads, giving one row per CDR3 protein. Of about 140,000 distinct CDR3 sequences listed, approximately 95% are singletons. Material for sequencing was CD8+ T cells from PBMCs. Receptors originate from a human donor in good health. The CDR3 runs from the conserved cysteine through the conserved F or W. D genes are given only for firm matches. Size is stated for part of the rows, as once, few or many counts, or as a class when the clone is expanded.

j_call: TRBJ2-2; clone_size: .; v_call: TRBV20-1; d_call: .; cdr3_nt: TGCAGTGCTACCGGGGGGCTCACCGGGGAGCTGTTTTTT; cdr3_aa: CSATGGLTGELFF
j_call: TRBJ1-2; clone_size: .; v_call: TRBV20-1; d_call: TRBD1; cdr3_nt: TGCAGTGCAGAGGGACAGGAGCACTATGGCTACACCTTC; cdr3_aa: CSAEGQEHYGYTF
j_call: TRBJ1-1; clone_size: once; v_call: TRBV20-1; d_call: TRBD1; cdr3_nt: TGCAGTGCTAGAGGTCTAGGGGGCGATCAGGGTGAAGCTTTCTTT; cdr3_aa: CSARGLGGDQGEAFF
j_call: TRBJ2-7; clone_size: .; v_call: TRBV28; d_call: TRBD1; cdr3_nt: TGTGCCAGTGGGGACAGTCCCTACGAGCAGTACTTC; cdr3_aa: CASGDSPYEQYF
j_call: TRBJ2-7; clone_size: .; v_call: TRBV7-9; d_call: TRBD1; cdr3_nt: TGTGCCAGCAGCCACGGACAGGAGAGCTCCTACGAGCAGTACTTC; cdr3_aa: CASSHGQESSYEQYF
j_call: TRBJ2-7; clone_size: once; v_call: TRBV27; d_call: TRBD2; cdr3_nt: TGTGCCAGCAGACTAGCGGGAGCCGTCTCCTACGAGCAGTACTTC; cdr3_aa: CASRLAGAVSYEQYF
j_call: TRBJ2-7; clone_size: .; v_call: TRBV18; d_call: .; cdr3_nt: TGTGCCAGCTCACCACCGAACAAAGTAGCCGAGCAGTACTTC; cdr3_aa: CASSPPNKVAEQYF
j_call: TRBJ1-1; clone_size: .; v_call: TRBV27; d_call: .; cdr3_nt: TGTGCCAGCAGTTTCGCCGTCGAGGGGAGGGGCACTGAAGCCTTTTTT; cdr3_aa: CASSFAVEGRGTEAFF
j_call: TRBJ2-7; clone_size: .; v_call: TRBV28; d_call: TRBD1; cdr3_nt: TGTGCCAGCAGTGTAAACCGGGACAGGACCCCCACCTACGAGCAGTACTTC; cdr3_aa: CASSVNRDRTPTYEQYF
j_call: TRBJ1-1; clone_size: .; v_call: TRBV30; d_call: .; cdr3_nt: TGTGCCTGGAGTGTTCACAGGGAGACTGAAGCTTTCTTT; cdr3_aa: CAWSVHRETEAFF
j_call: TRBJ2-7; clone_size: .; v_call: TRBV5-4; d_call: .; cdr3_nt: TGTGCCAGCAGCTTGGGCGGCGGAACCTACGAGCAGTACTTC; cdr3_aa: CASSLGGGTYEQYF
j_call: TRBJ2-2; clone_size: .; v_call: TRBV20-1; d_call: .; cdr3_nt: TGCAGTGTCCGCGGGCCAAACACCGGGGAGCTGTTTTTT; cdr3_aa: CSVRGPNTGELFF
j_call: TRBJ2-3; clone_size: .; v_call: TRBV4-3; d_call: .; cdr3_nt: TGCGCCAGCAGCCTGGTTCTATCAGGGGCAGATACGCAGTATTTT; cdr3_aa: CASSLVLSGADTQYF